Below, 26 T cell receptor beta chains from the same sample are listed, as sequenced in a study of response to subunit inactivated influenza vaccine. TCRdb reprocessed the RT-PCR reads via MiXCR and lists one record per CDR3 protein. The profile shows around 600,000 distinct CDR3 sequences, about 11% of them singletons. The data also belong to a second study, concerning T cells expressing NK-cell markers. That paper states: Production of TCR beta cDNA relied on 5'RACE template switching with UMIs.

Sample: PBMCs from blood, taken on the day of vaccination. The source is a man over 45 who received an inactivated influenza vaccine.

This clonotype was observed a single time. The J gene is TRBJ2-3, the V gene TRBV5-1; 9 nucleotides align to TRBD2. Germline values: CDR1 SGHRS, CDR2 YFSETQ. With V trimmed by 5 bases and J by 0 bases, 4 bases remained unmatched. This CDR3 has 15 residues. In nucleotides, the CDR3 is TGCGCCAGCAGAGCTGCGGGGGGGAGCACAGATACGCAGTATTTT. Protein product: CASRAAGGSTDTQYF.

This clonotype occurred a few times. The CDR3 nucleotides read TGTGCCAGCAGCTTAGTCCGGGACAGTCCCTACGAGCAGTACTTC. Translating it yields CASSLVRDSPYEQYF. The chain has TRBV11-2 and TRBJ2-7; 7 bases fit TRBD1. Germline V gene sequence: CDR1 SGHAT, CDR2 FQNNGV. V lost 1 base, J lost 2 bases, and 5 bases stayed unmatched. This CDR3 has 15 residues.

This clonotype has more than one count but fewer than ten. The rearrangement joins TRBV7-9 to TRBJ1-1; D unresolved. The germline gives CDR1 SEHNR, CDR2 FQNEAQ (reference sequence). Trimming took 2 bases from V and 1 from J, leaving 11 bases between them. The CDR3 runs to 15 residues. The CDR3 bases are TGTGCCAGCAGCTTAACCCCGGTAGGGAACACTGAAGCTTTCTTT. This codes for CASSLTPVGNTEAFF.

In its sample, this clonotype was seen once. This may be a read error, as it is one base from a much larger clone. This chain links TRBV12-3 or TRBV12-4 with TRBJ2-5, with 9 bases matching TRBD1. The CDR3 covers 13 residues. CDR3 nucleotides: TGTACCAGCAGTACAGGGACAGGGAGGAATCAGTACTTC. This codes for CTSSTGTGRNQYF.

CDR3 loop: CASSFGPHRETQYF. The DNA of the CDR3 is TGTGCCAGCAGTTTCGGACCCCACAGGGAGACCCAGTACTTC. The chain is built from TRBV12-3 or TRBV12-4 and TRBJ2-5; the D gene is possibly TRBD1 (5 bases). This CDR3 is built from 14 residues. V dropped 3 bases and J dropped 5 bases, with 13 bases sitting between them.

The gene calls are TRBV5-1 and TRBJ1-4; 7 bases line up with TRBD1. V gave up 2 bases and J gave up 7 bases; unmatched junction bases: 5. The CDR3 runs 14 residues. The germline V gene has CDR1 SGHRS and CDR2 YFSETQ. The chain's CDR3 is CASSFTGDREKLFF. For the CDR3, the DNA is TGCGCCAGCAGCTTCACAGGGGACCGTGAAAAACTGTTTTTT. Drawing the rest from reference TRBV5-1 and TRBJ1-4, the complete variable domain is KAGVTQTPRYLIKTRGQQVTLSCSPISGHRSVSWYQQTPGQGLQFLFEYFSETQRNKGNFPGRFSGRQFSNSRSEMNVSTLELGDSALYLCASSFTGDREKLFFGSGTQLSVL.

This clonotype has only a few counts. The rearrangement uses TRBV12-3 or TRBV12-4 and TRBJ2-2, with D unresolved. Trimming cost V 8 bases and J 4 bases, with 5 bases left between them. The CDR3 sequence is 11 residues long. As DNA, the CDR3 is TGTGCCAGCCATTTCACCGGGGAGCTGTTTTTT. It codes for CASHFTGELFF.

This clonotype was picked up a small number of times. The CDR3: CASSIYRGQTGELFF. The CDR3 DNA sequence: TGTGCCAGCAGTATCTACAGGGGGCAAACCGGGGAGCTGTTTTTT. The J gene is TRBJ2-2, the V gene TRBV6-2 or TRBV6-3; 9 bases are shared with TRBD1. J gave up 5 bases and V 5 bases, and 6 bases lay outside the gene matches. Germline CDR1 and CDR2: MNHEY and SVGEGT. The CDR3 is made up of 15 amino acids.

This clonotype was seen more than once but under ten times. The V call is TRBV20-1, the J call TRBJ2-7, with D possibly called TRBD1 or TRBD2 (5 bases each). V was clipped by 0 bases and J by 9 bases, with 21 bases between them. This CDR3 is 15 amino acids long. CDR1 is DFQATT and CDR2 is SNEGSKA in the germline V gene (reference sequence). CDR3 loop: CSAREEGRGQERQYF. The CDR3 nucleotides read TGCAGTGCTAGAGAAGAGGGACGAGGGCAGGAAAGGCAGTACTTC.

This clonotype was counted between two and nine times. V is TRBV29-1 and J is TRBJ1-1; 7 positions match TRBD1. CDR1 and CDR2 from the germline V gene are SQVTM and ANQGSEA. This CDR3 is 14 amino acids long. V dropped 6 bases and J dropped 0; count of bases not matched to a gene: 7. The CDR3 DNA reads TGCAGCGTGGTAGGGGGCTCGGTGAACACTGAAGCTTTCTTT. Protein product: CSVVGGSVNTEAFF.

This clonotype has only a few counts. This rearrangement joins TRBV7-2 to TRBJ2-7; TRBD2 might be the D (5 bases). V dropped 5 bases and J dropped 0 bases, with 11 bases sitting between them. The CDR3 runs to 14 residues. The germline gives CDR1 SGHTA, CDR2 FQGNSA. The CDR3 DNA follows: TGTGCCAGCAGCCCGGAGGTGATCTCCTACGAGCAGTACTTC. It specifies CASSPEVISYEQYF.

The chain is built from TRBV5-1 and TRBJ2-5; tentatively, D is TRBD1 (6 bases). V lost 4 bases, J lost 4 bases, and 17 bases lay in between. From germline, CDR1 is SGHRS and CDR2 YFSETQ. The CDR3 runs 15 residues. Written as DNA, the CDR3 is TGCGCCAGCAGCCCGAAACAGGGTCTGCCAGAGACCCAGTACTTC. Residues: CASSPKQGLPETQYF.

The V call is TRBV20-1, the J call TRBJ2-1, with a possible D match to TRBD1 (5 bases). CDR1 is DFQATT, CDR2 SNEGSKA, per germline (reference sequence). Trimming left V 5 bases short and J 1 base short, with 21 bases between. The CDR3 contains 17 residues. DNA for the CDR3: TGCAGTGCTGTTCACTCGGCAGTACAGGTTTCCTACAATGAGCAGTTCTTC. Translated, it gives CSAVHSAVQVSYNEQFF.

At least ten counts were recorded for this clonotype. The V call is TRBV7-9, the J call TRBJ2-7, with TRBD2 matching 8 bases. V gave up 8 bases and J gave up 0 bases; unmatched junction bases: 3. The CDR3 consists of 13 residues. Germline CDR1 and CDR2: SEHNR and FQNEAQ (reference sequence). CDR3 sequence reads: CASRGGTSYEQYF. Here the CDR3 DNA reads TGTGCCAGCCGGGGGGGAACCTCCTACGAGCAGTACTTC.

The V gene is TRBV15, the J gene TRBJ1-5, with D perhaps TRBD1 (5 bases). Germline V gene sequence: CDR1 LNHNV, CDR2 YYDKDF (reference sequence). The CDR3 is 14 amino acids. V lost 7 bases and J lost 2, with 12 bases in between. The CDR3 protein is CATTAGLGNQPQHF. Here the CDR3 DNA reads TGTGCCACCACCGCAGGGTTGGGCAATCAGCCCCAGCATTTT. The full variable domain, in which reference TRBV15 and TRBJ1-5 provide the parts outside the CDR3, is DAMVIQNPRYQVTQFGKPVTLSCSQTLNHNVMYWYQQKSSQAPKLLFHYYDKDFNNEADTPDNFQSRRPNTSFCFLDIRSPGLGDTAMYLCATTAGLGNQPQHFGDGTRLSIL.

In its sample, this clonotype was seen many times. J is TRBJ2-3 and V is TRBV4-2; the match to TRBD2 covers 14 bases. From germline, CDR1 is LGHNA and CDR2 YNFKEQ. The CDR3 is 18 residues long. J was trimmed by 4 bases and V by 2 bases; bases with no gene match: 8. As DNA, the CDR3 is TGTGCCAGCAGCCAACCGCCTGGGACTAGCGGGAGACCAGATACGCAGTATTTT. Its translation: CASSQPPGTSGRPDTQYF.

V is TRBV30 and J is TRBJ1-5; the D is unclear. Germline lookup yields CDR1 GTSNPN and CDR2 SVGIG (reference sequence). Trimming shortened V by 2 bases and J by 9 bases, and 14 bases separated the two germline ends. The CDR3 is made up of 13 amino acids. Here the CDR3 DNA reads TGTGCCTGGAGTTACGGACCGGATCGGCCCCAGCATTTT. Translated: CAWSYGPDRPQHF.

This chain links TRBV7-8 with TRBJ2-7, with 9 nucleotides matching TRBD2. The CDR3 is 17 residues long. Per germline, CDR1 SGHVS and CDR2 FQNEAQ. Trimming at V came to 5 bases and at J to 7 bases, leaving 18 bases not matched to a gene. CDR3 region: CASSQGSSGIRMREQYF. CDR3 sequence (DNA): TGTGCCAGCAGCCAGGGGTCTAGCGGGATTCGGATGCGGGAGCAGTACTTC. The whole variable domain, remainder taken from reference TRBV7-8 and TRBJ2-7, is GAGVSQSPRYKVAKRGQDVALRCDPISGHVSLFWYQQALGQGPEFLTYFQNEAQLDKSGLPSDRFFAERPEGSVSTLKIQRTQQEDSAVYLCASSQGSSGIRMREQYFGPGTRLTVT.

This clonotype was picked up a small number of times. The chain uses TRBV3-1 and TRBJ2-1, with 8 bases matching TRBD2. CDR3 length: 19 amino acids. Germline-derived CDR1 and CDR2 are LGHDT and YNNKEL (reference sequence). J was trimmed by 2 bases and V by 11 bases; bases with no gene match: 23. In DNA, the CDR3 is TGTGCCTTCTGCTGCGGGCCTGTCGGCGGGAGGATACCCTACAATGAGCAGTTCTTC. Its translation: CAFCCGPVGGRIPYNEQFF.

V and J are TRBV4-1 and TRBJ1-2; perhaps TRBD1 as D (6 bases). This CDR3 has 14 amino acids. Trimming cost V 2 bases and J 5 bases, with 12 bases left between them. Germline V gene lookup returns CDR1 MGHRA and CDR2 YSYEKL. The CDR3 region is CASSQSPTGYGYTF. The CDR3 region has the DNA TGCGCCAGCAGCCAAAGCCCGACAGGTTATGGCTACACCTTC.

This clonotype was seen a handful of times. This chain links TRBV5-1 with TRBJ1-1; 9 positions match TRBD1. Germline assignment: CDR1 SGHRS and CDR2 YFSETQ. V dropped 2 bases and J dropped 3; count of bases not matched to a gene: 8. The CDR3 is made up of 16 amino acids. The CDR3 protein is CASSFGNRGLDTEAFF. The CDR3 DNA reads as TGCGCCAGCAGCTTTGGTAACAGGGGGCTGGACACTGAAGCTTTCTTT.

The chain is built from TRBV5-5 and TRBJ2-7, with D tentatively TRBD1 (5 bases). Trimming stripped 1 base from V and 4 bases from J, with 15 bases between. The CDR3 covers 15 residues. The germline gives CDR1 SGHKS, CDR2 YYEKEE (reference sequence). The chain's CDR3 is CASSLSFLDRYEQYF. The CDR3 DNA follows: TGTGCCAGCAGCTTGAGCTTCCTCGACAGATACGAGCAGTACTTC.

At least ten counts were recorded for this clonotype. The chain recombines TRBV30 with TRBJ2-1; D assignment may be TRBD1 or TRBD2 (5 bases each). Germline CDR1 and CDR2: GTSNPN and SVGIG (reference sequence). The CDR3 covers 13 residues. V lost 1 base, J lost 13 bases, and 17 bases lay in between. CDR3 bases: TGTGCCTGGAGTGCCGGGACCGCAGGGTTTCAGTTCTTC. Its translation is CAWSAGTAGFQFF. The entire variable domain, with the rest obtained from reference TRBV30 and TRBJ2-1, is as follows: SQTIHQWPATLVQPVGSPLSLECTVEGTSNPNLYWYRQAAGRGLQLLFYSVGIGQISSEVPQNLSASRPQDRQFILSSKKLLLSDSGFYLCAWSAGTAGFQFFGPGTRLTVL.

The chain joins TRBV7-2 to TRBJ2-5; 7 bases are a match to TRBD2. This CDR3 is built from 15 residues. Germline V lookup: CDR1 SGHTA, CDR2 FQGNSA. V lost 2 bases to trimming and J lost 5 bases; unmatched junction nucleotides: 8. The CDR3 loop is CASSLTNRGVETQYF. In nucleotides, the CDR3 is TGTGCCAGCAGCTTAACGAATCGGGGGGTGGAGACCCAGTACTTC.

This rearrangement joins TRBV5-6 to TRBJ1-4; a weak D match, TRBD1 (6 bases). Trimming left V 1 base short and J 8 bases short, with 15 bases between. The length of the CDR3 is 15 residues. Germline assignment: CDR1 SGHDT and CDR2 YYEEEE. CDR3 DNA sequence: TGTGCCAGCAGCTTGCCTCGACAGGATCGGGAAAAACTGTTTTTT. Its translation is CASSLPRQDREKLFF.

This chain joins TRBV7-2 and TRBJ2-3; D may be TRBD2 (7 bases). CDR1 SGHTA and CDR2 FQGNSA come from the germline V gene. This CDR3 is built from 14 residues. Trimming cost V 3 bases and J 4 bases, with 11 bases left between them. Written as DNA, the CDR3 is TGTGCCAGCAGCTTGGACGGGGGGCCAGATACGCAGTATTTT. It is translated as CASSLDGGPDTQYF.